These T cell receptor beta chains were read from a single sample in a study of blood T cell repertoires in COVID-19. The data were produced by immunoSEQ multiplex PCR, yet TCRdb's version contains in-frame clones alone and is incomplete. In the table there are under 200,000 clones, approximately 88% of which are singletons. Sequenced sample: PBMCs or T cells enriched from blood (not recorded which). These receptors all stem from a woman between 50 and 59 years old who had recovered from COVID-19. CDR3s include the opening cysteine and the closing phenylalanine or tryptophan. D genes are given only for firm matches. Expanded clones are given a class, and other clones once, few, many or no size at all.

V gene: TRBV9; clone size: NA; D gene: NA; J gene: TRBJ2-1; CDR3 protein: CASSFTDRVNEQFF; CDR3 DNA: TGTGCCAGCAGCTTTACGGACAGAGTAAATGAGCAGTTCTTC
V gene: TRBV5-4; clone size: NA; D gene: NA; J gene: TRBJ1-1; CDR3 protein: CASSSYKNTEAFF; CDR3 DNA: TGTGCCAGCAGCTCTTACAAGAACACTGAAGCTTTCTTT
V gene: TRBV5-4; clone size: NA; D gene: NA; J gene: TRBJ2-3; CDR3 protein: CASSLGDWGTDTQYF; CDR3 DNA: TGTGCCAGCAGCTTGGGGGACTGGGGCACAGATACGCAGTATTTT
V gene: TRBV6-6; clone size: few; D gene: NA; J gene: TRBJ1-1; CDR3 protein: CASSQDRPNTEAFF; CDR3 DNA: TGTGCCAGCAGTCAAGACAGGCCGAACACTGAAGCTTTCTTT
V gene: TRBV15; clone size: NA; D gene: NA; J gene: TRBJ1-5; CDR3 protein: CATSRDRVGYQPQHF; CDR3 DNA: TGTGCCACCAGCAGAGACAGGGTAGGATATCAGCCCCAGCATTTT
V gene: TRBV7-2; clone size: NA; D gene: TRBD2; J gene: TRBJ2-1; CDR3 protein: CASSLGLAGGVEQFF; CDR3 DNA: TGTGCCAGCAGCCTAGGACTAGCGGGGGGAGTAGAGCAGTTCTTC
V gene: TRBV11-2; clone size: NA; D gene: NA; J gene: TRBJ1-1; CDR3 protein: CASSEQGGTEAFF; CDR3 DNA: TGTGCCAGCAGCGAGCAGGGAGGCACTGAAGCTTTCTTT
V gene: TRBV7-3; clone size: NA; D gene: NA; J gene: TRBJ2-3; CDR3 protein: CASSATGEVDTQYF; CDR3 DNA: TGTGCCAGCAGCGCGACGGGGGAGGTAGATACGCAGTATTTT
V gene: TRBV2; clone size: NA; D gene: NA; J gene: TRBJ2-7; CDR3 protein: CASNPYYEQYF; CDR3 DNA: TGTGCCAGCAACCCCTACTACGAGCAGTACTTC
V gene: TRBV9; clone size: NA; D gene: NA; J gene: TRBJ2-7; CDR3 protein: CASSVQGVTYEQYF; CDR3 DNA: TGTGCCAGCAGCGTACAAGGGGTGACCTACGAGCAGTACTTC
V gene: TRBV5-4; clone size: NA; D gene: TRBD2; J gene: TRBJ2-1; CDR3 protein: CASSPARGFSYNEQFF; CDR3 DNA: TGTGCCAGCAGCCCCGCGCGGGGGTTCTCCTACAATGAGCAGTTCTTC
V gene: TRBV7-3; clone size: NA; D gene: NA; J gene: TRBJ2-1; CDR3 protein: CASGAGNEQFF; CDR3 DNA: TGTGCCAGCGGGGCGGGGAATGAGCAGTTCTTC
V gene: TRBV7-9; clone size: NA; D gene: TRBD2; J gene: TRBJ2-1; CDR3 protein: CASSLARGGSYNEQFF; CDR3 DNA: TGTGCCAGCAGCTTAGCCCGGGGGGGCTCCTACAATGAGCAGTTCTTC
V gene: TRBV5-5; clone size: NA; D gene: NA; J gene: TRBJ1-2; CDR3 protein: CASSGQQANYGYTF; CDR3 DNA: TGTGCCAGCAGCGGTCAACAGGCTAACTATGGCTACACCTTC
V gene: TRBV7-3; clone size: once; D gene: NA; J gene: TRBJ1-1; CDR3 protein: CASRFERGTEAFF; CDR3 DNA: TGTGCCAGCAGGTTTGAACGGGGCACTGAAGCTTTCTTT
V gene: TRBV15; clone size: NA; D gene: NA; J gene: TRBJ2-5; CDR3 protein: CATSRGGQQETQYF; CDR3 DNA: TGTGCCACCAGCAGAGGGGGGCAACAAGAGACCCAGTACTTC
V gene: TRBV7-3; clone size: NA; D gene: NA; J gene: TRBJ2-5; CDR3 protein: CASSLYGGEETQYF; CDR3 DNA: TGTGCCAGCAGCTTATACGGCGGGGAAGAGACCCAGTACTTC
V gene: TRBV19; clone size: NA; D gene: NA; J gene: TRBJ1-1; CDR3 protein: CASELSGGARTEAFF; CDR3 DNA: TGTGCCAGCGAACTCTCGGGGGGGGCCCGAACTGAAGCTTTCTTT
V gene: TRBV6-5; clone size: NA; D gene: NA; J gene: TRBJ2-1; CDR3 protein: CASNGEGDPVDEQFF; CDR3 DNA: TGTGCCAGCAACGGCGAGGGGGACCCGGTCGATGAGCAGTTCTTC
V gene: TRBV18; clone size: NA; D gene: NA; J gene: TRBJ1-4; CDR3 protein: CASSPLQVMTNEKLFF; CDR3 DNA: TGTGCCAGCTCACCACTACAGGTTATGACTAATGAAAAACTGTTTTTT
V gene: TRBV4-2; clone size: NA; D gene: NA; J gene: TRBJ1-1; CDR3 protein: CASSQEGRGRANTEAFF; CDR3 DNA: TGTGCCAGCAGCCAAGAAGGGCGGGGCAGGGCGAACACTGAAGCTTTCTTT
V gene: TRBV3-1/TRBV3-2; clone size: NA; D gene: NA; J gene: TRBJ2-2; CDR3 protein: CASSRLQAGELFF; CDR3 DNA: TGTGCCAGCAGCCGACTACAAGCCGGGGAGCTGTTTTTT
V gene: TRBV11-1; clone size: many; D gene: NA; J gene: TRBJ2-3; CDR3 protein: CASSLTGVTDTQYF; CDR3 DNA: TGTGCCAGCAGCTTAACGGGGGTCACAGATACGCAGTATTTT
V gene: TRBV6-5; clone size: NA; D gene: TRBD1; J gene: TRBJ1-4; CDR3 protein: CASSSGQRTLNEKLFF; CDR3 DNA: TGTGCCAGCAGTTCGGGACAGCGGACCCTTAATGAAAAACTGTTTTTT
V gene: TRBV6-1; clone size: NA; D gene: TRBD1; J gene: TRBJ1-1; CDR3 protein: CASSDRDRDLNTEAFF; CDR3 DNA: TGTGCCAGCAGTGACCGGGACAGGGACCTCAACACTGAAGCTTTCTTT
V gene: TRBV4-1; clone size: NA; D gene: NA; J gene: TRBJ1-2; CDR3 protein: CASSQDRGGRGYTF; CDR3 DNA: TGCGCCAGCAGCCAAGATAGGGGGGGTCGTGGCTACACCTTC
V gene: TRBV5-1; clone size: NA; D gene: NA; J gene: TRBJ2-2; CDR3 protein: CASSLDSRRTGELFF; CDR3 DNA: TGCGCCAGCAGCTTGGATTCAAGGAGGACCGGGGAGCTGTTTTTT
V gene: TRBV7-2; clone size: NA; D gene: NA; J gene: TRBJ2-3; CDR3 protein: CASSLVLHTDTQYF; CDR3 DNA: TGTGCCAGCAGCTTAGTACTGCACACAGATACGCAGTATTTT
V gene: TRBV19; clone size: NA; D gene: NA; J gene: TRBJ2-7; CDR3 protein: CASGQNYEQYF; CDR3 DNA: TGTGCCAGCGGACAGAACTACGAGCAGTACTTC
V gene: TRBV7-2; clone size: NA; D gene: NA; J gene: TRBJ1-1; CDR3 protein: CASRFIDYHEAFF; CDR3 DNA: TGTGCCAGCAGATTCATAGACTACCACGAAGCTTTCTTT
V gene: TRBV7-2; clone size: NA; D gene: NA; J gene: TRBJ2-7; CDR3 protein: CASSLASAYEQYF; CDR3 DNA: TGTGCCAGCAGCTTAGCAAGCGCCTACGAGCAGTACTTC
V gene: TRBV24-1; clone size: NA; D gene: NA; J gene: TRBJ1-2; CDR3 protein: CATSAEGQGGYTF; CDR3 DNA: TGTGCCACCAGCGCTGAGGGGCAGGGGGGCTACACCTTC
V gene: TRBV7-2; clone size: NA; D gene: TRBD1; J gene: TRBJ1-3; CDR3 protein: CASSPVGTGAGNTIYF; CDR3 DNA: TGTGCCAGCAGTCCCGTCGGGACAGGGGCTGGAAACACCATATATTTT
V gene: TRBV6-1; clone size: once; D gene: NA; J gene: TRBJ2-6; CDR3 protein: CASSGRLGHGANVLTF; CDR3 DNA: TGTGCCAGCAGTGGCCGGTTGGGGCACGGGGCCAACGTCCTGACTTTC
V gene: TRBV12-3/TRBV12-4; clone size: NA; D gene: NA; J gene: TRBJ1-1; CDR3 protein: CASSLSTEAFF; CDR3 DNA: TGTGCCAGCAGTTTGAGTACTGAAGCTTTCTTT
V gene: TRBV7-2; clone size: NA; D gene: TRBD1; J gene: TRBJ2-7; CDR3 protein: CASSSPTGQGLYEQYF; CDR3 DNA: TGTGCCAGCAGCTCCCCGACGGGACAGGGACTATACGAGCAGTACTTC
V gene: TRBV19; clone size: NA; D gene: NA; J gene: TRBJ2-5; CDR3 protein: CAWRGDQETQYF; CDR3 DNA: TGTGCCTGGCGGGGAGACCAAGAGACCCAGTACTTC
V gene: TRBV5-1; clone size: NA; D gene: NA; J gene: TRBJ2-5; CDR3 protein: CASSLLGQTAETQYF; CDR3 DNA: TGCGCCAGCAGCTTGCTGGGACAAACGGCGGAGACCCAGTACTTC
V gene: TRBV7-2; clone size: once; D gene: NA; J gene: TRBJ2-5; CDR3 protein: CASSLPVQETQYF; CDR3 DNA: TGTGCCAGCAGCTTACCGGTCCAAGAGACCCAGTACTTC
V gene: TRBV18; clone size: NA; D gene: TRBD2; J gene: TRBJ2-1; CDR3 protein: CASSLPGTRYNEQFF; CDR3 DNA: TGTGCCAGCTCACTACCCGGGACTAGATACAATGAGCAGTTCTTC
V gene: TRBV18; clone size: NA; D gene: TRBD1; J gene: TRBJ2-1; CDR3 protein: CASSPRTGGYNEQFF; CDR3 DNA: TGTGCCAGCTCACCGAGGACAGGGGGTTACAATGAGCAGTTCTTC
V gene: TRBV4-2; clone size: NA; D gene: TRBD1; J gene: TRBJ2-1; CDR3 protein: CASSHDRGAGEQFF; CDR3 DNA: TGTGCCAGCAGCCATGACAGGGGGGCGGGTGAGCAGTTCTTC
V gene: TRBV24-1; clone size: NA; D gene: NA; J gene: TRBJ1-2; CDR3 protein: CATSDSGWGPFYGYTF; CDR3 DNA: TGTGCCACCAGTGACTCCGGCTGGGGCCCTTTCTATGGCTACACCTTC
V gene: TRBV18; clone size: NA; D gene: NA; J gene: TRBJ2-5; CDR3 protein: CASSLTDSQETQYF; CDR3 DNA: TGTGCCAGCTCACTAACGGACAGTCAAGAGACCCAGTACTTC